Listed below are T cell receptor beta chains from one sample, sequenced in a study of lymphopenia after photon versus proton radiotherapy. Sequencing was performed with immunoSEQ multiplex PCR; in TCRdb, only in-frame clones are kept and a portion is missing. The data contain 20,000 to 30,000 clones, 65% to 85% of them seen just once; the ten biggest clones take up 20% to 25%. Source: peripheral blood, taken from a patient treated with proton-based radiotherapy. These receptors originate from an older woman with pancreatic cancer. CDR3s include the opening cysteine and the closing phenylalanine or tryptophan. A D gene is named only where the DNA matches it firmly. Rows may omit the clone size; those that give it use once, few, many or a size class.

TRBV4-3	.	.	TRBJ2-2	TGCGTCAGCAGCCAAGGGCAGGCGAACACCGGGGAGCTGTTTTTT	CVSSQGQANTGELFF
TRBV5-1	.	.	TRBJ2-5	TGCGCCAGCAGAAAGGGGGATGTTCAAGAGACCCAGTACTTC	CASRKGDVQETQYF
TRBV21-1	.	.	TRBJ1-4	TGTGCCAGCAGCAAAGTGTTTGACCTCGGACAGCCCCTGGGGGAAAAACTGTTTTTT	CASSKVFDLGQPLGEKLFF
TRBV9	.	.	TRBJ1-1	TGTGCCAGCACCGACCCGTCTACAATGAACACTGAAGCTTTCTTT	CASTDPSTMNTEAFF
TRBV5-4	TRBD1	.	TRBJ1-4	TGTGCCAGCAGCTTTGACAGGGGGCCCGCAACTAATGAAAAACTGTTTTTT	CASSFDRGPATNEKLFF
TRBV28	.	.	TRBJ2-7	TGTGCCAGCAGTTTATTTAAGGACTACTCCTACGAGCAGTACTTC	CASSLFKDYSYEQYF
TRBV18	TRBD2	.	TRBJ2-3	TGTGCCAGCTCAAGGACTAGCGGCACAGATACGCAGTATTTT	CASSRTSGTDTQYF
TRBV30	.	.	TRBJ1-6	TGTGCCTGGAGTAAGGAGGGGGATTCACCCCTCCACTTT	CAWSKEGDSPLHF
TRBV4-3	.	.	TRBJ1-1	TGCGCCAGCAGCCAAGACAGGCCAGGGAACACTGAAGCTTTCTTT	CASSQDRPGNTEAFF
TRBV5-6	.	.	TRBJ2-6	TGTGCCAGCAGGAGTCCAGGGGCTGGGGCCAACGTCCTGACTTTC	CASRSPGAGANVLTF
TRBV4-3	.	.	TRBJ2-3	TGCGCCAGCAGCCAGTCAGCTAGGGTAGCGCAAACAGATACGCAGTATTTT	CASSQSARVAQTDTQYF
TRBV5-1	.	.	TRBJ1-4	TGCGCCAGCAGCTTAACAGGGCTGGTGGGTGAAAAACTGTTTTTT	CASSLTGLVGEKLFF
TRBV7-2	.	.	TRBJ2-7	TGTGCCAGCAGCCGCTACTCCTACGAGCAGTACTTC	CASSRYSYEQYF
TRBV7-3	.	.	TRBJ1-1	TGTGCCAGCAGTTCTACAGGGAACACTGAAGCTTTCTTT	CASSSTGNTEAFF
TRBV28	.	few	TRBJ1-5	TGTGCCAGCAGTTTCTTCGGCAATCAGCCCCAGCATTTT	CASSFFGNQPQHF
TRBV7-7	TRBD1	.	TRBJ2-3	TGTGCTAGCAGCTTAGACAGGGGCGCAGATACGCAGTATTTT	CASSLDRGADTQYF
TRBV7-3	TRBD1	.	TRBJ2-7	TGTGCCAGCAGCGCCGGGACAGACTACGAGCAGTACTTC	CASSAGTDYEQYF
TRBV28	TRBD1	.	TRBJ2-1	TGTGCCAGCAGTCCGGGACAGGGGGCGGGTGAGCAGTTCTTC	CASSPGQGAGEQFF
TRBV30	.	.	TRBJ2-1	TGTGCCTGGAGAGTAGTAACCAGGGGGGGTTGGTTCTTC	CAWRVVTRGGWFF
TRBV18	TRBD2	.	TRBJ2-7	TGTGCCAGCTCAACTAGCGAAACCTACGAGCAGTACTTC	CASSTSETYEQYF
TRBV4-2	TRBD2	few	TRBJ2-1	TGTGCCAGCAGCCAGCTCCCCCCGGGACTAGCGGGAGCTCCGAGAGAGAATGAGCAGTTCTTC	CASSQLPPGLAGAPRENEQFF
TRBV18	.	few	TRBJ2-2	TGTGCCAGCTCACCTTTAGCGAAAAACACCGGGGAGCTGTTTTTT	CASSPLAKNTGELFF
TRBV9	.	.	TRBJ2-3	TGTGCCAGCAGCGCTTTCAGGGCTCTAGATACGCAGTATTTT	CASSAFRALDTQYF
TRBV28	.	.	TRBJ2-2	TGTGCCAGCAGCCGTATGGGGGGAAATACCGGGGAGCTGTTTTTT	CASSRMGGNTGELFF
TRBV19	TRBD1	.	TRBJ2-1	TGTGCCAGTAGTATAGTGGGACAGGGGCCATACAATGAGCAGTTCTTC	CASSIVGQGPYNEQFF
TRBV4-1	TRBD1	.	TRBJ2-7	TGCGCCAGCAGCCGAGAGGGACAGGGGGTGACCCCAACCTACGAGCAGTACTTC	CASSREGQGVTPTYEQYF
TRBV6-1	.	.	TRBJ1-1	TGTGCCAGCAACAAAATGGTCGTGAACACTGAAGCTTTCTTT	CASNKMVVNTEAFF
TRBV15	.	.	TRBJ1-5	TGTGCCACCAGCAGAGAGGGGTCACAGAATCAGCCCCAGCATTTT	CATSREGSQNQPQHF
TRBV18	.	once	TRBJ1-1	TGTGCCAGCTCACCAACCGACAGGTCTGAAGCTTTCTTT	CASSPTDRSEAFF
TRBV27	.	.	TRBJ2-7	TGTGCCAGCAGACTGTCGGACGTGGGGGAGCAGTACTTC	CASRLSDVGEQYF
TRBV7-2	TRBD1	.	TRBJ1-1	TGTGCCAGCAGCTTATTTACAGGGGAGAACACTGAAGCTTTCTTT	CASSLFTGENTEAFF
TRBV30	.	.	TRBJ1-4	TGTGCCTGCCCTCAGGTTAATGAAAAACTGTTTTTT	CACPQVNEKLFF
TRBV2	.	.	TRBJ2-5	TGTGCCAGCAGTGAAGCGCCACAGGAATACTTC	CASSEAPQEYF
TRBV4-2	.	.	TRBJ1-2	TGTGCCAGCAGCCAAGGTTCAGAGTCCAACTATGGCTACACCTTC	CASSQGSESNYGYTF
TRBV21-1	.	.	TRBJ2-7	TGTGCCAGCAGGGAGGGGCTAGCGGGGTACGAGCAGTACTTC	CASREGLAGYEQYF
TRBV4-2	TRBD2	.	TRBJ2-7	TGTGCCAGCAGCCAAGATCTAGCGGGACTCGCCATTGGCTACGAGCAGTACTTC	CASSQDLAGLAIGYEQYF
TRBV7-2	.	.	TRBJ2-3	TGTGCCAGCAGCTTTCGCGGTACAGATACGCAGTATTTT	CASSFRGTDTQYF
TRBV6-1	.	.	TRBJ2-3	TGTGCCAGCAGTGAACTCGGCGATACGCAGTATTTT	CASSELGDTQYF
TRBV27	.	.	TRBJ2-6	TGTGCCAGCACCCAATGGGGGACTGGGGCCAACGTCCTGACTTTC	CASTQWGTGANVLTF
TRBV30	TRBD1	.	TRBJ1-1	TGTGCATGTAACAGGGGGAGTGAAGCTTTCTTT	CACNRGSEAFF
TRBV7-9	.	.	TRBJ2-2	TGTGCCAGCAGCTTACAGGGCACCGGGGAGCTGTTTTTT	CASSLQGTGELFF
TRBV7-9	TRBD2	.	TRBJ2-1	TGTGCCAGCAGCTCAGGACTAGCGGGAGTAGCCTACAATGAGCAGTTCTTC	CASSSGLAGVAYNEQFF
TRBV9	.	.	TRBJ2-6	TGTGCCAGCGGACCTAGCTCTGGGGCCAACGTCCTGACTTTC	CASGPSSGANVLTF
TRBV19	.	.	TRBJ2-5	TGTGCCAGCCGACAGGGAGGGGAGACCCAGTACTTC	CASRQGGETQYF
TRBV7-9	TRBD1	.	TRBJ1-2	TGTGCCAGCGGTGAGGGACAGGGGGTATATGGCTACACCTTC	CASGEGQGVYGYTF
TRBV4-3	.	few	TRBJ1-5	TGCGCCAGCAGCCAAGAAAGAGGACAGCCCCAGCATTTT	CASSQERGQPQHF
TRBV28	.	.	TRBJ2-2	TGTGCCAGCAGTTTCGCGCAGGGCGGTACCGGGGAGCTGTTTTTT	CASSFAQGGTGELFF